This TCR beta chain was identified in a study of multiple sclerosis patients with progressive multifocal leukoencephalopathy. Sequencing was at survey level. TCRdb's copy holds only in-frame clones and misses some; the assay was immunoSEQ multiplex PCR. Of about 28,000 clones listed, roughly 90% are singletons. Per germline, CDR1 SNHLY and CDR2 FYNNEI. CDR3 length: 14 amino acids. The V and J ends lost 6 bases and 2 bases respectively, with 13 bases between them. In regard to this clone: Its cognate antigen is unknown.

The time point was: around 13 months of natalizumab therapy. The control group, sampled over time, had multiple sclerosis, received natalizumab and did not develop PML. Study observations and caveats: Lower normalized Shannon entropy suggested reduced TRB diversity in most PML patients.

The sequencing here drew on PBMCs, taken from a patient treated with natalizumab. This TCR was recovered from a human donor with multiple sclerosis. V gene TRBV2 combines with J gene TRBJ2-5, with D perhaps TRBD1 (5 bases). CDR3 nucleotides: TGTGCCAGCAGGACGGCGACAGTACAAGAGACCCAGTACTTC. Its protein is CASRTATVQETQYF.